These T cell receptor beta chains were read from a single sample in a study of shared clonotypes between healthy human individuals. Data came from immunoSEQ multiplex PCR; TCRdb stores just in-frame clones and leaves some out. Here the sample spans hundreds of thousands of clones, approximately 74% being singletons. Sequencing input: memory CD4+ T cells sorted from blood. Receptors originate from a woman in her thirties in good health. Both conserved end residues are part of each CDR3. The D gene is left open where the match is weak. For some rows the clone size is stated as once, few or many, or as a class when expanded; others skip it.

v_gene	abundance	d_gene	j_gene	CDR3aa	CDR3nt
TRBV18	-	-	TRBJ2-1	CASSSGQIINEQFF	TGTGCCAGCTCATCAGGACAGATAATTAATGAGCAGTTCTTC
TRBV7-9	-	-	TRBJ2-5	CASSLDEGQETQYF	TGTGCCAGCAGCTTAGACGAGGGTCAAGAGACCCAGTACTTC
TRBV19	-	TRBD2	TRBJ2-2	CASSEQRAGEGTGELFF	TGTGCCAGTAGTGAACAGAGAGCGGGAGAGGGGACCGGGGAGCTGTTTTTT
TRBV5-1	-	TRBD2	TRBJ2-5	CASSLGQREGQETQYF	TGCGCCAGCAGCTTGGGTCAGCGGGAGGGCCAAGAGACCCAGTACTTC
TRBV28	-	-	TRBJ1-5	CASSRAQEPQHF	TGTGCCAGCAGCCGCGCCCAAGAGCCCCAGCATTTT
TRBV28	-	TRBD1	TRBJ1-2	CASSSYRGVFDGYTF	TGTGCCAGCAGCTCCTACAGGGGAGTTTTTGATGGCTACACCTTC
TRBV19	-	-	TRBJ2-7	CASSIGTDTYEQYF	TGTGCCAGTAGTATTGGCACCGACACCTACGAGCAGTACTTC
TRBV27	-	-	TRBJ1-2	CASSPGAGGYTF	TGTGCCAGCAGCCCCGGGGCTGGTGGCTACACCTTC
TRBV28	many	TRBD1	TRBJ1-4	CASSGGDRGREKLFF	TGTGCCAGCAGTGGGGGGGACAGGGGGCGTGAAAAACTGTTTTTT
TRBV29-1	-	-	TRBJ2-3	CSVEGGADTQYF	TGCAGCGTTGAAGGGGGAGCAGATACGCAGTATTTT
TRBV30	once	-	TRBJ2-3	CAWSAVLDTQYF	TGTGCCTGGAGTGCAGTCCTGGATACGCAGTATTTT
TRBV5-1	-	-	TRBJ2-1	CASSLRGPAGKTYNEQFF	TGCGCCAGCAGCTTGAGGGGGCCAGCGGGAAAAACCTACAATGAGCAGTTCTTC
TRBV19	-	TRBD2	TRBJ2-2	CASHGLAGGTGELFF	TGTGCCAGCCACGGACTAGCGGGAGGCACCGGGGAGCTGTTTTTT
TRBV14	-	TRBD1	TRBJ1-6	CASSETGGRSPLHF	TGTGCCAGCAGCGAGACAGGGGGCCGTTCACCCCTCCACTTT
TRBV6-5	-	TRBD1	TRBJ1-5	CASSLTGSIAIATQHF	TGTGCCAGCAGTTTGACAGGGTCTATAGCAATCGCCACCCAGCATTTT
TRBV28	-	-	TRBJ1-2	CASSFVGGYTF	TGTGCCAGCAGTTTCGTTGGCGGCTACACCTTC
TRBV7-9	-	-	TRBJ2-5	CASSLEGAQYF	TGTGCCAGCAGCTTGGAAGGGGCCCAGTACTTC
TRBV10-3	-	-	TRBJ1-5	CAINGGGSGQPQHF	TGTGCCATCAACGGGGGAGGGAGTGGTCAGCCCCAGCATTTT